The 10 T cell receptor beta chains given below trace back to one sample, sequenced in a study of T cells in Graves' hyperthyroidism and ophthalmopathy. TCR beta CDR3 region amplification was performed from RNA transcripts. First-round RT-PCR targeting the TCR CDR3 was performed with the HTBI primer set. TCRdb itself ran the multiplex PCR reads through MiXCR, one entry per CDR3 protein. Of roughly 350,000 distinct CDR3 sequences in the sample, approximately 13% were seen once. Specimen: blood. Receptors were obtained from a woman aged 25-40 years with Graves' hyperthyroidism.

In this sample, this clonotype turned up a few times. The chain recombines TRBV6-2 or TRBV6-3 with TRBJ2-5; 7 bases fit TRBD2. The V gene end was trimmed by 8 bases and the J gene end by 5 bases; junction bases not matched to a gene: 11. The V gene's germline CDR1 is MNHEY and CDR2 SVGEGT. CDR3 length: 14 amino acids. The DNA for the CDR3 is TGTGCCAGCCGCCAGCCGGGAGGTAGGGAGACCCAGTACTTC. Translating it yields CASRQPGGRETQYF.

This clonotype appeared many times. This chain connects TRBV19 to TRBJ2-3; a possible D gene is TRBD2 (6 bases). Trimming left V 8 bases short and J 4 bases short, with 19 bases between. Germline values: CDR1 LNHDA, CDR2 SQIVND (reference sequence). This CDR3 region has 15 residues. The CDR3 DNA is TGTGCCAGTGGGGGGTCTGGCGTACGGTCAGATACGCAGTATTTT. It is translated as CASGGSGVRSDTQYF.

This clonotype was seen ten or more times. V gene TRBV2 combines with J gene TRBJ1-1; perhaps TRBD1 as D (6 bases). The CDR3 sequence is 14 residues long. Trimming left V 6 bases short and J 3 bases short, with 14 bases between. Germline CDR1 reads SNHLY; CDR2 reads FYNNEI. CDR3 protein: CASSREGVYTEAFF. CDR3 DNA: TGTGCCAGCAGCCGGGAGGGGGTTTACACTGAAGCTTTCTTT.

The rearrangement joins TRBV3-1 to TRBJ1-2; perhaps TRBD1 as D (5 bases). This CDR3 has 15 amino acids. In germline, CDR1 is LGHDT, CDR2 YNNKEL (reference sequence). The V and J ends lost 4 bases and 1 base respectively, with 13 bases between them. The CDR3 is CASSPGAGFNYGYTF. CDR3 coding DNA: TGTGCCAGCAGCCCTGGGGCAGGCTTTAACTATGGCTACACCTTC.

This clonotype was counted at least ten times. The chain combines TRBV10-1 with TRBJ2-1, with 13 bases aligning to TRBD2. This CDR3 has 20 residues. Germline-derived CDR1 and CDR2 are WNHNN and SYGVQD (reference sequence). J lost 1 base, V lost 6 bases, and 15 bases had no gene match. The CDR3 sequence is CASSGVTGTSGNPSYNEQFF. The CDR3 bases are TGCGCCAGCAGCGGGGTTACCGGGACTAGCGGGAACCCTTCCTACAATGAGCAGTTCTTC.

This clonotype turned up a few times. The chain carries TRBV20-1 and TRBJ1-2; possibly TRBD1 for D (5 bases). Looked up from germline, CDR1 is DFQATT and CDR2 is SNEGSKA (reference sequence). The CDR3 is 14 residues long. The V end lost 5 bases, the J end lost 2 bases, and 15 bases lay between the germline ends. The CDR3 spells CSAGGGGTNYGYTF. The DNA for the CDR3 is TGCAGTGCTGGGGGGGGAGGGACCAACTATGGCTACACCTTC.

Ten or more counts support this clonotype. J is TRBJ2-7 and V is TRBV11-2, with D perhaps matching TRBD2 (5 bases). V shed 1 base and J shed 2 bases, with 9 bases lying between them. Germline values: CDR1 SGHAT, CDR2 FQNNGV. CDR3 size: 14 residues. This chain's CDR3 is CASSLGAGTYEQYF. The CDR3 nucleotides read TGTGCCAGCAGCTTAGGGGCGGGTACCTACGAGCAGTACTTC.

A few counts support this clonotype. The rearrangement links TRBV19 to TRBJ2-7; D not certain. The CDR3 has 14 amino acids. Germline V gene sequence: CDR1 LNHDA, CDR2 SQIVND (reference sequence). V lost 2 bases, J lost 2 bases, and 10 bases lay in between. DNA for the CDR3: TGTGCCAGTAGTATATCGCGTCAGGCCTACGAGCAGTACTTC. Protein: CASSISRQAYEQYF. Variable domain in full (rest from reference TRBV19 and TRBJ2-7): DGGITQSPKYLFRKEGQNVTLSCEQNLNHDAMYWYRQDPGQGLRLIYYSQIVNDFQKGDIAEGYSVSREKKESFPLTVTSAQKNPTAFYLCASSISRQAYEQYFGPGTRLTVT.

The sample holds many counts of this clonotype. The V call is TRBV6-1, the J call TRBJ1-1; D is perhaps TRBD1 (5 bases). The CDR3 totals 13 residues. V was trimmed by 4 bases and J by 2 bases, leaving 8 bases between them. The germline V gene has CDR1 MNHNS and CDR2 SASEGT. The CDR3 reads CASSGQPNTEAFF. DNA for the CDR3: TGTGCCAGCAGTGGACAGCCTAACACTGAAGCTTTCTTT.

The chain employs TRBV5-6 and TRBJ1-3; possibly TRBD1 for D (6 bases). V was trimmed by 5 bases and J by 4 bases, leaving 19 bases between them. CDR1 and CDR2 (germline): SGHDT, YYEEEE. This CDR3 has 16 residues. The CDR3 DNA reads as TGTGCCAGCAGATCCGTCGGGGGGCTTTTCGGAAACACCATATATTTT. Translating gives CASRSVGGLFGNTIYF.